The 32 T cell receptor beta chains listed next were all sequenced from one sample in a study of shared clonotypes between healthy human individuals (TCRdb year 2020). Library method: the immunoSEQ multiplex PCR assay. TCRdb took over this immuneACCESS table, retaining in-frame rearrangements with V and J assigned. Such tables are incomplete; in checked studies, under half of the missing clones stem from an unresolved V gene, and the remainder is unexplained. The sample table lists hundreds of thousands of clones, around 86% of them with a count of one. The top ten clonotypes cover around 16% of the sample. The sequencing input was memory CD8+ T cells sorted from blood. Interpreted using the paper, the cell subset or site label stands for: CD45RO+ cells pooled with CCR7-negative TemRA cells. The receptors here all came from a man aged 18 to 30 in good health.

V usage is TRBV7-9 and J usage is TRBJ2-1, with a weak D call TRBD2 (5 bases). V was trimmed by 3 bases and J by 10 bases, leaving 10 bases between them. Germline loops: CDR1 SEHNR, CDR2 FQNEAQ (reference sequence). CDR3 length equals 12 residues. In nucleotides, the CDR3 is TGTGCCAGCAGCTTGGTGGGAGCCGAGCAGTTCTTC. Its protein is CASSLVGAEQFF.

This clone was recorded many times. The V and J genes are TRBV4-3 and TRBJ2-7, with a possible D match to TRBD2 (6 bases). Germline V gene sequence: CDR1 LGHNA, CDR2 YSLEER. Trimming pared 1 base from V and 2 bases from J, leaving 12 bases between. The CDR3 spans 15 residues. The CDR3 DNA follows: TGCGCCAGCAGCCAAGGGCGGGATGGGACCTACGAGCAGTACTTC. The encoded protein is CASSQGRDGTYEQYF.

V usage is TRBV29-1 and J usage is TRBJ2-5; D is perhaps TRBD1 or TRBD2 (6 bases each). This CDR3 has 16 amino acids. V was trimmed by 0 bases and J by 1 base, leaving 15 bases between them. CDR1 is SQVTM, CDR2 ANQGSEA, per germline. CDR3 nucleotides: TGCAGCGTTGAAGATAACGGGGGCCCCTCCCAAGAGACCCAGTACTTC. Translation gives CSVEDNGGPSQETQYF. The full variable domain, rest sourced from reference TRBV29-1 and TRBJ2-5, is SAVISQKPSRDICQRGTSLTIQCQVDSQVTMMFWYRQQPGQSLTLIATANQGSEATYESGFVIDKFPISRPNLTFSTLTVSNMSPEDSSIYLCSVEDNGGPSQETQYFGPGTRLLVL.

The rearrangement joins TRBV6-5 to TRBJ2-7; D is possibly TRBD2 (5 bases). The CDR3 is made up of 15 amino acids. Trimming cost V 1 base and J 6 bases, with 16 bases left between them. Looked up from germline, CDR1 is MNHEY and CDR2 is SVGAGI. CDR3 sequence: CASSYFPGDGSEQYF. CDR3 nucleotide sequence: TGTGCCAGCAGTTACTTCCCCGGCGATGGGAGCGAGCAGTACTTC.

About this clone: This sample includes further DNA sequences coding for the same CDR3. The rearrangement joins TRBV7-9 to TRBJ1-5; D is undetermined. The CDR3 loop spans 12 amino acids. Germline V lookup: CDR1 SEHNR, CDR2 FQNEAQ (reference sequence). Trimming removed 4 bases from V and 1 base from J, with 2 bases in between. CDR3 region: CASSWSNQPQHF. The CDR3 bases are TGTGCCAGCAGCTGGAGCAATCAGCCCCAGCATTTT. Filled out from reference TRBV7-9 and TRBJ1-5, the complete variable domain reads DTGVSQNPRHKITKRGQNVTFRCDPISEHNRLYWYRQTLGQGPEFLTYFQNEAQLEKSRLLSDRFSAERPKGSFSTLEIQRTEQGDSAMYLCASSWSNQPQHFGDGTRLSIL.

This clone was picked up many times. The rearrangement links TRBV6-4 to TRBJ2-3; D may be TRBD2 (5 bases). Trimming removed 0 bases at V and 2 bases at J, with 9 bases between. CDR1 MRHNA and CDR2 SNTAGT come from the germline V gene. The CDR3 length is 15 residues. CDR3 residues: CASSDSNSATDTQYF. In DNA, the CDR3 is TGTGCCAGCAGTGACTCGAATAGCGCCACAGATACGCAGTATTTT.

This clone was found once. The V and J genes are TRBV4-1 and TRBJ2-4; the D is unclear. Between the trimmed V and J ends, which lost 3 bases and 5 bases, there was a span of 14 bases. The germline gives CDR1 MGHRA, CDR2 YSYEKL. This CDR3 contains 15 residues. CDR3: CASSQRWGAQNIQYF. CDR3 bases: TGCGCCAGCAGCCAGCGGTGGGGTGCCCAAAACATTCAGTACTTC.

The chain links TRBV7-2 to TRBJ2-7, with TRBD2 matching 10 bases. The V and J ends lost 7 bases and 1 base, in that order; junction bases with no gene match: 7. Germline CDR1 SGHTA, CDR2 FQGNSA. CDR3 length equals 15 residues. In DNA, the CDR3 is TGTGCCAGCACCTTTAGCGGGAGGCGGTCCTACGAGCAGTACTTC. It codes for CASTFSGRRSYEQYF.

This CDR3 is CASSLGGSQPQHF. The CDR3 nucleotides read TGTGCCAGCAGCTTAGGGGGATCCCAGCCCCAGCATTTT. The genes are TRBV7-8 and TRBJ1-5; D unclear. Trimming stripped 1 base from V and 7 bases from J, with 8 bases between. The CDR3 sequence is 13 residues long. The germline CDR1 and CDR2 sequences are SGHVS and FQNEAQ.

The rearrangement uses TRBV18 and TRBJ2-3, with TRBD2 matching over 9 bases. Trimming cost V 5 bases and J 7 bases; bases outside gene matches: 13. The germline V gene has CDR1 KGHSH and CDR2 LQKENI. CDR3 size: 16 residues. Written as DNA, the CDR3 is TGTGCCAGCTCAAGCTCGACTAGCGGTGGAGGATATACGCAGTATTTT. Amino acids: CASSSSTSGGGYTQYF.

The chain links TRBV6-5 to TRBJ1-1; a possible D gene is TRBD1 (5 bases). V was cut by 7 bases and J by 1 base, with 10 bases left in between. The CDR3 has 13 residues. Germline V gene sequence: CDR1 MNHEY, CDR2 SVGAGI. For the CDR3, the DNA is TGTGCCAGCAACTGGGGGGGGAACACTGAAGCTTTCTTT. This encodes CASNWGGNTEAFF.

The rearrangement links TRBV11-2 to TRBJ1-2; no reliable D call. V was trimmed by 7 bases and J by 4 bases, leaving 13 bases between them. The CDR3 totals 13 residues. Germline CDR1 reads SGHAT; CDR2 reads FQNNGV. The CDR3 spells CASTSMVAYGYTF. The CDR3 bases are TGTGCCAGCACCTCGATGGTTGCCTATGGCTACACCTTC.

The chain employs TRBV10-3 and TRBJ2-1, with 7 bases matching TRBD2. The V segment lost 2 bases and the J segment 10 bases; nucleotides outside the gene matches: 5. Germline assignment: CDR1 ENHRY and CDR2 SYGVKD. The CDR3 is 13 residues long. The CDR3 sequence is CAISEGMGGEQFF. The CDR3 DNA reads TGTGCCATCAGTGAGGGGATGGGAGGGGAGCAGTTCTTC.

The chain carries TRBV2 and TRBJ2-3, with D possibly TRBD2 on 6 matching bases. CDR3 length: 15 residues. Germline assignment: CDR1 SNHLY and CDR2 FYNNEI. The V gene lost 5 bases and the J gene lost 1 base, with 13 bases spanning the gap. This CDR3 is CASSTTPGGTDTQYF. CDR3 nucleotide sequence: TGTGCCAGCAGTACCACCCCGGGGGGCACAGATACGCAGTATTTT.

The V gene is TRBV13, the J gene TRBJ2-5, with D possibly being TRBD2 (5 bases). The V end lost 3 bases, the J end lost 4 bases, and 15 bases lay between the germline ends. CDR1 PRHDT and CDR2 FYEKMQ come from the germline V gene (reference sequence). This CDR3 spans 15 amino acids. For the CDR3, the DNA is TGTGCCAGCAGCTTTTCGGCCGGGGTTGGAGAGACCCAGTACTTC. Protein product: CASSFSAGVGETQYF.

The chain links TRBV6-1 to TRBJ1-5, with 9 bases lining up with TRBD1. V dropped 1 base and J dropped 7; count of bases not matched to a gene: 5. This CDR3 has 15 amino acids. CDR1 is MNHNS and CDR2 is SASEGT in the germline V gene. The CDR3 DNA follows: TGTGCCAGCAGTGAAGGACACAGGGGGCGGCAGCCCCAGCATTTT. This gives the protein CASSEGHRGRQPQHF.

The chain couples TRBV19 to TRBJ1-2; the match to TRBD1 covers 7 bases. This CDR3 region has 12 residues. Looked up from germline, CDR1 is LNHDA and CDR2 is SQIVND (reference sequence). After removal of 9 bases from V and 3 bases from J, the junction contained 4 bases not matched to a gene. The CDR3 DNA reads TGTGCCAGCAGACAGGGTTACTATGGCTACACCTTC. This translates into CASRQGYYGYTF.

This clone appeared many times. Other DNA variants within this sample encode the same CDR3. The chain has TRBV11-2 and TRBJ2-2; no reliable D call. V lost 3 bases and J lost 2, with 4 bases in between. CDR1 and CDR2 from the germline V gene are SGHAT and FQNNGV. The CDR3 loop spans 13 amino acids. Written as DNA, the CDR3 is TGTGCCAGCAGCTTCCTCAACACCGGGGAGCTGTTTTTT. Its protein is CASSFLNTGELFF.

This rearrangement joins TRBV10-2 to TRBJ2-7, with D tentatively TRBD1 (5 bases). The CDR3 runs 12 residues. Germline values: CDR1 WSHSY, CDR2 SAAADI. V was clipped by 4 bases and J by 3 bases, with 7 bases between them. The CDR3 bases are TGCGCCAGCAGTGGACAGAGCTACGAGCAGTACTTC. Translating gives CASSGQSYEQYF.

The chain couples TRBV7-6 to TRBJ2-7, with D unresolved. The germline V and J ends were trimmed by 5 bases and 7 bases, with 18 bases remaining between them. Germline V gene lookup returns CDR1 SGHVS and CDR2 FNYEAQ. The CDR3 covers 14 residues. CDR3 sequence: CASSVEPDVGEQYF. In nucleotides, the CDR3 is TGTGCCAGCAGCGTGGAGCCAGACGTAGGGGAGCAGTACTTC.

The rearrangement uses TRBV5-1 and TRBJ2-7, with 8 bases aligning to TRBD1. Germline CDR1 and CDR2: SGHRS and YFSETQ. The length of the CDR3 is 13 residues. The junction had 4 bases not matched to a gene; V was cut back by 5 bases and J by 3 bases. DNA for the CDR3: TGCGCCAGCAGGTACAGGGGGGACTACGAGCAGTACTTC. Its translation is CASRYRGDYEQYF.

This chain connects TRBV9 to TRBJ1-4, with D unclear. The CDR3 covers 15 residues. Germline-derived CDR1 and CDR2 are SGDLS and YYNGEE. The V and J ends lost 0 bases and 3 bases respectively, with 9 bases between them. DNA of the CDR3: TGTGCCAGCAGCGTAGCTTCGGACTCTAATGAAAAACTGTTTTTT. Its protein product is CASSVASDSNEKLFF.

The sample holds a few counts of this clone. This rearrangement joins TRBV11-2 to TRBJ2-7; perhaps D is TRBD1 or TRBD2 (5 bases each). The germline CDR1 and CDR2 sequences are SGHAT and FQNNGV. Trimming shortened V by 1 base and J by 4 bases, and 14 bases separated the two germline ends. This CDR3 contains 15 residues. CDR3 protein: CASSLGRDGAYEQYF. The DNA of the CDR3 is TGTGCCAGCAGCTTAGGTCGTGACGGGGCTTACGAGCAGTACTTC.

By share, this clone ranks as medium-sized. This sample also contains other DNA sequences that code for the same CDR3. V usage is TRBV9 and J usage is TRBJ2-7; D call uncertain. V lost 0 bases and J 1 base, leaving 14 bases between the germline ends. Germline values: CDR1 SGDLS, CDR2 YYNGEE. The CDR3 is 16 amino acids. CDR3 DNA: TGTGCCAGCAGCGTAGAGGGTGGGGTGCCTTCCTACGAGCAGTACTTC. As protein: CASSVEGGVPSYEQYF.

The V call is TRBV4-3, the J call TRBJ1-6; maybe TRBD1 (5 bases). Germline V gene sequence: CDR1 LGHNA, CDR2 YSLEER. The V gene lost 4 bases and the J gene lost 9 bases, with 13 bases spanning the gap. The CDR3 loop spans 14 amino acids. The CDR3 reads CASSRRGRSSPLHF. The CDR3 region has the DNA TGCGCCAGCAGCCGGAGGGGAAGGAGTTCACCCCTCCACTTT.

The chain couples TRBV6-5 to TRBJ2-2; tentative D call: TRBD2 (6 bases). CDR1 and CDR2 (germline): MNHEY, SVGAGI. This CDR3 is 13 amino acids long. Trimming removed 5 bases from V and 6 bases from J, with 10 bases in between. The CDR3 loop reads CASSTGEAGELFF. Here the CDR3 DNA reads TGTGCCAGCAGTACGGGGGAGGCCGGGGAGCTGTTTTTT.

The chain has TRBV27 and TRBJ1-2; maybe TRBD1 (6 bases). CDR1 and CDR2 (germline): MNHEY, SMNVEV (reference sequence). V shed 6 bases and J shed 1 base, with 18 bases lying between them. The CDR3 length is 16 residues. The CDR3 bases are TGTGCCAGCAGACACTACCATACAGGGCTTAACTATGGCTACACCTTC. Its protein product is CASRHYHTGLNYGYTF.

J is TRBJ2-7 and V is TRBV27; TRBD1 matches at 11 bases. After removal of 8 bases from V and 4 bases from J, the junction contained 7 bases not matched to a gene. This CDR3 region has 14 residues. Germline V lookup: CDR1 MNHEY, CDR2 SMNVEV (reference sequence). The CDR3 here is CASGRTGGLYEQYF. In DNA form, the CDR3 reads TGTGCCAGCGGGAGGACAGGGGGCTTATACGAGCAGTACTTC.

The V gene is TRBV5-4, the J gene TRBJ1-2; D remains ambiguous. The germline CDR1 and CDR2 sequences are SGHNT and YYREEE (reference sequence). This CDR3 spans 14 amino acids. Trimming removed 4 bases at V and 2 bases at J, with 12 bases between. CDR3 nucleotides: TGTGCCAGCAGCCGCCCTCGGAAGAACTATGGCTACACCTTC. As protein: CASSRPRKNYGYTF.

The chain has TRBV12-5 and TRBJ2-3; 11 bases match TRBD2. This CDR3 region has 15 residues. The V gene's germline CDR1 is LGHNT and CDR2 FRNRAP. The V and J ends lost 6 bases and 4 bases, in that order; junction bases with no gene match: 6. The CDR3 is CASGSGTSGPDTQYF. The CDR3 nucleotides read TGTGCTAGTGGCTCCGGGACTAGCGGTCCAGATACGCAGTATTTT.

The chain links TRBV11-2 to TRBJ2-5; D unresolved. With 1 base removed from V and 6 bases from J, the gap between germline ends came to 9 bases. The CDR3 loop spans 13 amino acids. The germline gives CDR1 SGHAT, CDR2 FQNNGV. As DNA, the CDR3 is TGTGCCAGCAGCTTAGTAGGGATCCAGACCCAGTACTTC. Its translation is CASSLVGIQTQYF.

The V and J genes are TRBV4-1 and TRBJ2-5, with TRBD2 identical over 13 bases. CDR1 is MGHRA and CDR2 is YSYEKL in the germline V gene. This CDR3 is 15 amino acids long. Trimming at V came to 4 bases and at J to 4 bases, leaving 3 bases not matched to a gene. CDR3 nucleotides: TGCGCCAGCAGCCCCGGACTAGCGGGAGTAGAGACCCAGTACTTC. It codes for CASSPGLAGVETQYF.